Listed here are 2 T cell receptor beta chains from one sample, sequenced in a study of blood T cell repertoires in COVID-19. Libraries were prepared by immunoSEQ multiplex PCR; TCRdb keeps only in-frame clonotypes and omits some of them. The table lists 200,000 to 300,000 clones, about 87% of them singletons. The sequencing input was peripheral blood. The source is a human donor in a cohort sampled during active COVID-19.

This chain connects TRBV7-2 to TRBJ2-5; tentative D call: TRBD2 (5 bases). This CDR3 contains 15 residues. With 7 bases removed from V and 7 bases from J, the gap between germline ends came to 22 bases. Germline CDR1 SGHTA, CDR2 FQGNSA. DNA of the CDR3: TGTGCCAGCAACCCCCTGGGAGCCGGATCCGGGACCCAGTACTTC. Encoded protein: CASNPLGAGSGTQYF.

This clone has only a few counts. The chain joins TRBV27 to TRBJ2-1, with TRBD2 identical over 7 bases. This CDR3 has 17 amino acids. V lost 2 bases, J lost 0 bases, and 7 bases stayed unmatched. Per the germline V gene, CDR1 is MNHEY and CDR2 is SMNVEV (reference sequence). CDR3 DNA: TGTGCCAGCAGTTTACTCAGGGCTAGCGGCTCCTACAATGAGCAGTTCTTC. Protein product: CASSLLRASGSYNEQFF.